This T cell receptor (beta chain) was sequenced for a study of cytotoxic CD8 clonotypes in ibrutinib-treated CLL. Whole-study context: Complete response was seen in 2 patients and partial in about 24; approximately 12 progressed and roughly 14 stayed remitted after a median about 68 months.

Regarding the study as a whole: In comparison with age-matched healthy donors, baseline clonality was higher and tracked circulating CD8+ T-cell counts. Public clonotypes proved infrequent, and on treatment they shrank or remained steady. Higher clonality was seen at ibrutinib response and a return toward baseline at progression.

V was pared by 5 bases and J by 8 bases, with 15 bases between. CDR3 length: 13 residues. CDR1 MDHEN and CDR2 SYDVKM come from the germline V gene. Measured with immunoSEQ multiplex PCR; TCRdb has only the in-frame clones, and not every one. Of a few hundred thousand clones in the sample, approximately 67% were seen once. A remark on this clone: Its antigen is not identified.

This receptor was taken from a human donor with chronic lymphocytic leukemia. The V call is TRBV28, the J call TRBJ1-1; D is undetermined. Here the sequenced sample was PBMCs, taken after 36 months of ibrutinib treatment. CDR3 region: CASSPKGGLEAFF. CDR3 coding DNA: TGTGCCAGCAGTCCCAAGGGCGGCCTGGAAGCTTTCTTT.